This is a list of T cell receptor beta chains from one sample in a study of tumor-infiltrating lymphocytes in localized non-small cell lung cancer. The protocol was immunoSEQ multiplex PCR, while the TCRdb copy is restricted to in-frame clones and leaves out a portion. The sample lists some 15,000 clones, around 72% seen once, with under 6.5% in the top ten. Input material: lung tumor tissue. The source is a human donor with non-small cell lung cancer. Both conserved end residues are part of each CDR3. The D gene is left open where the match is weak. Some rows have no size entry. The others give once, few or many, or a class for an expanded clone.

>15|TRBV5-6|-|TRBD2|TRBJ2-5
TGTGCCAGCAGCTTGGTGGTAGCGGGGGGAGAGACCCAGTACTTC
CASSLVVAGGETQYF
>15|TRBV5-6|-|TRBD1|TRBJ2-7
TGTGCCAGCAGCCCCGGTTGGGACAGGCCCTACGAGCAGTACTTC
CASSPGWDRPYEQYF
>15|TRBV19|-|-|TRBJ1-1
-
CASSINSGQGVEAFF
>18|TRBV28|few|TRBD1|TRBJ1-3
TGTGCCAGCAGCCTCCTGGGGCAGGGGGCAAGCTCTGGAAACACCATATATTTT
CASSLLGQGASSGNTIYF
>15|TRBV10-2|once|-|TRBJ2-7
TGCGCCAGCAGACCGGGGGGCAACGGCCCCTACGAGCAGTACTTC
CASRPGGNGPYEQYF
>13|TRBV9|-|-|TRBJ1-1
TGTGCCAGCAATCGCATTTTGAACACTGAAGCTTTCTTT
CASNRILNTEAFF
>18|TRBV30|-|TRBD1|TRBJ1-4
TGTGCCTGGAGCGCGGGTTTAGGACAGGGTGTTGCTAATGAAAAACTGTTTTTT
CAWSAGLGQGVANEKLFF
>11|TRBV7-9|-|-|TRBJ1-4
TGTGCCAGCAGCTTCTTGGGAAAACTGTTTTTT
CASSFLGKLFF
>11|TRBV6-6|-|-|TRBJ2-5
TGTGCCAGCAGTTCTCAAGAGACCCAGTACTTC
CASSSQETQYF
>15|TRBV4-3|-|-|TRBJ2-7
TGCGCCAGCAGCCAAGGGACTGGGTGGGACTACGAGCAGTACTTC
CASSQGTGWDYEQYF
>14|TRBV7-9|-|TRBD2|TRBJ2-7
TGTGCCAGCGCATATGGACGGGAGGCGGTCGAGCAGTACTTC
CASAYGREAVEQYF
>17|TRBV4-1|-|TRBD2|TRBJ2-7
TGCGCCAGCAGCCAAGCCCCGAGCGGGGCTTACTCCTACGAGCAGTACTTC
CASSQAPSGAYSYEQYF
>13|TRBV10-1|-|-|TRBJ1-2
TGCGCCAGCAGCGAAAGGGGCACCTATGGCTACACCTTC
CASSERGTYGYTF
>14|TRBV5-1|-|-|TRBJ1-1
TGCGCCAGCAGCTCACCCGGGACCCACAATGAAGCTTTCTTT
CASSSPGTHNEAFF
>15|TRBV15|-|TRBD1|TRBJ1-2
TGTGCCACCAGCAGAGATCGCGGAGGGGGCGGTGGCTACACCTTC
CATSRDRGGGGGYTF
>14|TRBV7-9|-|TRBD1|TRBJ2-3
TGTGCCAGCATCACAACAGGGGGATTCGATACGCAGTATTTT
CASITTGGFDTQYF
>13|TRBV5-1|-|-|TRBJ2-7
TGCGCCAGCAGCTTGCGTCCGTGGGACGAGCAGTACTTC
CASSLRPWDEQYF
>14|TRBV5-4|-|-|TRBJ2-1
TGTGCCAGCAGCTTCGGGCAGACTGGCAATGAGCAGTTCTTC
CASSFGQTGNEQFF
>15|TRBV5-4|-|TRBD2|TRBJ2-3
TGTGCCAGCAGCTTACAGCGGGAGTCGGTAGATACGCAGTATTTT
CASSLQRESVDTQYF
>15|TRBV11-2|-|-|TRBJ2-3
TGTGCCAGCAGCTCCAATTCGGACAGCGTAGATACGCAGTATTTT
CASSSNSDSVDTQYF
>17|TRBV6-1|few|TRBD2|TRBJ2-1
TGTGCCAGCAGTGAATTGCGGCGGGGGGCGTCCTACAATGAGCAGTTCTTC
CASSELRRGASYNEQFF
>15|TRBV5-1|-|-|TRBJ2-1
TGCGCCAGCAGCCCCCAGAGTGGGTCCTACAATGAGCAGTTCTTC
CASSPQSGSYNEQFF
>14|TRBV10-3|-|-|TRBJ2-7
TGTGCCATCAGTGACGACGTTCCCCTCTACGAGCAGTACTTC
CAISDDVPLYEQYF
>11|TRBV5-6|-|-|TRBJ2-5
TGTGCCAGCAGCGCTGAAGAGACCCAGTACTTC
CASSAEETQYF
>14|TRBV7-9|-|-|TRBJ1-2
TGTGCCAGCAGCTTAGAGGGCAGGGGTGGCGGCTACACCTTC
CASSLEGRGGGYTF
>14|TRBV6-6|once|-|TRBJ2-7
TGTGCCAGCAGTCCGGGACCCGAGGGCAACGAGCAGTACTTC
CASSPGPEGNEQYF
>15|TRBV6-5|-|-|TRBJ1-2
TGTGCCAGCAGACCACTCGGGACCGAAGCCTATGGCTACACCTTC
CASRPLGTEAYGYTF
>16|TRBV10-3|-|TRBD1|TRBJ1-1
TGTGCCATCAGTGAGGGGACAGGGGGCTTCGGAACTGAAGCTTTCTTT
CAISEGTGGFGTEAFF
>14|TRBV28|-|-|TRBJ1-2
TGTGCCAGCAGCAGGGGCGGGGTTGGGGGTGGCTACACCTTC
CASSRGGVGGGYTF
>15|TRBV4-3|-|TRBD1|TRBJ2-3
TGCGCCAGCAGCCGCGGGACAGGGGTGGCAGATACGCAGTATTTT
CASSRGTGVADTQYF
>16|TRBV5-4|-|-|TRBJ1-2
TGTGCCAGCAGCACGCCGGAGGGGGGAGGAGGGGATGGCTACACCTTC
CASSTPEGGGGDGYTF
>15|TRBV30|-|-|TRBJ2-2
TGTGCCTGGAGAGGTACCGGGACTTCAATCGGGGAGCTGTTTTTT
CAWRGTGTSIGELFF
>12|TRBV6-6|-|-|TRBJ1-1
TGTGCCAGCAGTCAAGGGAGTCTAGGAGCTTTCTTT
CASSQGSLGAFF
>16|TRBV5-8|-|-|TRBJ1-5
TGTGCCAGCAGCCCCAATTGGGGCGTCGGCAATCAGCCCCAGCATTTT
CASSPNWGVGNQPQHF
>12|TRBV18|-|-|TRBJ2-7
TGTGCCAGCTCACCCGCTCATAACGAGCAGTACTTC
CASSPAHNEQYF
>20|TRBV4-3|-|TRBD1|TRBJ2-5
TGCGCCAGCAGCCAAGATCGGCAGGGGGCTTATAGCTTGTACCAAGAGACCCAGTACTTC
CASSQDRQGAYSLYQETQYF
>13|TRBV5-6|-|-|TRBJ1-1
TGTGCCAGCAGCTTGGTTGGGGTCACTGAAGCTTTCTTT
CASSLVGVTEAFF
>13|TRBV10-3|-|TRBD1|TRBJ1-5
TGTGCCATCAGTGAGGGACAGGGACAGCCCCAGCATTTT
CAISEGQGQPQHF
>14|TRBV5-1|-|-|TRBJ2-1
TGCGCCAGCAGCTTGGTCCCTGCGGGGATTGAGCAGTTCTTC
CASSLVPAGIEQFF
>12|TRBV29-1|-|-|TRBJ2-7
TGCAGCGTTGGCGGCAGGGACCACGAGCAGTACTTC
CSVGGRDHEQYF